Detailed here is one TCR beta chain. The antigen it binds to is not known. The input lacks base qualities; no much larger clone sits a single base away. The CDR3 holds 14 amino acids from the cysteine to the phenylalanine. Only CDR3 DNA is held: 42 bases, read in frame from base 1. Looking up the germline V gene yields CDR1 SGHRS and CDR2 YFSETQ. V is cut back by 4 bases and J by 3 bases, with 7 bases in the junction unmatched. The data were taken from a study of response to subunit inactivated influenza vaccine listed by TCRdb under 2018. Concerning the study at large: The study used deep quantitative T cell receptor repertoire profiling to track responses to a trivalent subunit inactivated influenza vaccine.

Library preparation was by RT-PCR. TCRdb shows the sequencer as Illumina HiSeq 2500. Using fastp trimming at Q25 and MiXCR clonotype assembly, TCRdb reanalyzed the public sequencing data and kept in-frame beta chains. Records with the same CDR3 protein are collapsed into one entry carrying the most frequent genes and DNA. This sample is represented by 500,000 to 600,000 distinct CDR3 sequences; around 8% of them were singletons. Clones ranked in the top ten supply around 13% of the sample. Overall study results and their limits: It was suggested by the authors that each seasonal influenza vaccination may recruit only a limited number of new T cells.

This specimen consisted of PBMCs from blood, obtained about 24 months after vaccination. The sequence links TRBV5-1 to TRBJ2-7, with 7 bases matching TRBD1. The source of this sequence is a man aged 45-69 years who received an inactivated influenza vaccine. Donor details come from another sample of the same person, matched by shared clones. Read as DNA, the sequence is TGCGCCAGCAGCGCCTCGGGACAGATCTACGAGCAGTACTTC. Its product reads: CASSASGQIYEQYF.